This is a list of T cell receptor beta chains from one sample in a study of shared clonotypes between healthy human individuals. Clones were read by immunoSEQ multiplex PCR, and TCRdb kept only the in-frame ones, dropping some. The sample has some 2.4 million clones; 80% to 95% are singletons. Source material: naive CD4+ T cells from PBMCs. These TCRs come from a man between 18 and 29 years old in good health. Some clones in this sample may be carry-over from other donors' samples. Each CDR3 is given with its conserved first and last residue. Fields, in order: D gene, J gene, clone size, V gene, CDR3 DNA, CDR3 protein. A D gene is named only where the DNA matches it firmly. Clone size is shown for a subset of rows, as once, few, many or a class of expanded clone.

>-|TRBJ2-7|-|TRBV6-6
TGTGCCAGCAGTTACAGGGATTTTGGGTACGAGCAGTACTTC
CASSYRDFGYEQYF
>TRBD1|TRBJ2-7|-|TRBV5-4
TGTGCCAGCAGCGTAGGACAGGGCGACTCCTACGAGCAGTACTTC
CASSVGQGDSYEQYF
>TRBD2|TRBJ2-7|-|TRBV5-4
TGTGCCAGCAGCTTGTTAGCGGGAGTGGCCTACGAGCAGTACTTC
CASSLLAGVAYEQYF
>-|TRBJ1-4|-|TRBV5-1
TGCGCCAGCAGCTTGTTAGGTAGTAATGAAAAACTGTTTTTT
CASSLLGSNEKLFF
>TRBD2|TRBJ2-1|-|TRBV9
TGTGCCAGCAGCGTTGGGCTAGCGGGACCCGGGGCTGAGCAGTTCTTC
CASSVGLAGPGAEQFF
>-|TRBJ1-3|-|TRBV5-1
TGCGCCAGCAGCGAGCTGGGGGACACCATATATTTT
CASSELGDTIYF
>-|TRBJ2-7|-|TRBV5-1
TGCGCCAGCAGCTTGGCAGTAAGCTCCTACGAGCAGTACTTC
CASSLAVSSYEQYF
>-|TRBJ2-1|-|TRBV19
TGTGCCAGTACCCCCGCCGGGTCGGGGTACCACAATGAGCAGTTCTTC
CASTPAGSGYHNEQFF
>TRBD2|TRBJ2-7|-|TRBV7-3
TGTGCCAGCAGCCTACGGCCGGGACTAGCGGGAGAAGAGCAGTACTTC
CASSLRPGLAGEEQYF
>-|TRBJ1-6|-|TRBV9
TGTGCCAGCAGCGTCTCGGGGGGCAGCGGTTCACCCCTCCACTTT
CASSVSGGSGSPLHF
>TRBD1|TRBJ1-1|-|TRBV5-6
TGTGCCAGCAGCGACCTGGGACAGGAGCCCTCAGAAGCTTTCTTT
CASSDLGQEPSEAFF
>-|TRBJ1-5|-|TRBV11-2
TGTGCCAGCAGCCCGGGGGCCGGGAGCAGCAATCAGCCCCAGCATTTT
CASSPGAGSSNQPQHF
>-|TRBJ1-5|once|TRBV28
TGTGCCAGCAGTTTATCCCAACGTTATCAGCCCCAGCATTTT
CASSLSQRYQPQHF
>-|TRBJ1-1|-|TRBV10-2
TGCGCCAGCAGTGTGGGGAGGGGGTTTATGAACACTGAAGCTTTCTTT
CASSVGRGFMNTEAFF
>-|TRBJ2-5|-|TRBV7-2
TGTGCCAGCAGCTTAGAGAGGGCGGAGACCCAGTACTTC
CASSLERAETQYF
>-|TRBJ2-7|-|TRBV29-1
TGCAGCGTTGCCCACCGTTCCTACGAGCAGTACTTC
CSVAHRSYEQYF
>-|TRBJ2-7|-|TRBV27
TGTGCCAGCAGGGTACCCGGGACACCTACAAACGAGCAGTACTTC
CASRVPGTPTNEQYF
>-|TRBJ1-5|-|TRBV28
TGTGCCAGCAGTTTGGCCAGCGTAAATCAGCCCCAGCATTTT
CASSLASVNQPQHF
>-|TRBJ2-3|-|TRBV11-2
TGTGCCAGCAGCTTATCTAGGGGTTCCCCAGATACGCAGTATTTT
CASSLSRGSPDTQYF
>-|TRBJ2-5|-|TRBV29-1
TGCAGCGTTGGACAGAGACAAGAGACCCAGTACTTC
CSVGQRQETQYF
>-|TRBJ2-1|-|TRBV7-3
TGTGCCAGCAGCTTAGACGGGACCTCCTACAATGAGCAGTTCTTC
CASSLDGTSYNEQFF
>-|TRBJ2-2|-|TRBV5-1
TGCGCCAGCACGGAAGGGACAAACACCGGGGAGCTGTTTTTT
CASTEGTNTGELFF
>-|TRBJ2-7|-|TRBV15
TGTGCCACCAGCAGAGAAGTTTCCGAGCAGTACTTC
CATSREVSEQYF
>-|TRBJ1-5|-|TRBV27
TGTGCCAGCGGGGGGGGCCCAAGCAATCAGCCCCAGCATTTT
CASGGGPSNQPQHF
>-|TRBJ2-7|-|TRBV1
TGCACCAGCACCGGACTAGCGGGAGGTCCCTCCTACGAGCAGTACTTC
CTSTGLAGGPSYEQYF
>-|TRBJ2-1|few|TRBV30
TGTGCCTGGAGTGAGTACAATGAGCAGTTCTTC
CAWSEYNEQFF
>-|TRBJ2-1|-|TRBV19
TGTGCCAGTACTCGGGAGCCCTACAATGAGCAGTTCTTC
CASTREPYNEQFF
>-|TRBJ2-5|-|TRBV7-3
TGTGCCAGCAGCTTAATCAACGGACCACAAGAGACCCAGTACTTC
CASSLINGPQETQYF
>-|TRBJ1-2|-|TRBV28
TGTGCCAGCAGTTTCGCCGTCGACAGGCGGGGCTATGGCTACACCTTC
CASSFAVDRRGYGYTF
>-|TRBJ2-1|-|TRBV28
TGTGCCAGCAGTTCCCCACACCTCTCTACGGCGCAGTTCTTC
CASSSPHLSTAQFF
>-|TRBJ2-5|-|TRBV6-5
TGTGCCAGCAGTTACGAGGGACAGCGGGGTGAGACCCAGTACTTC
CASSYEGQRGETQYF